This TCR beta chain was sequenced during a study of blood T cells in healthy people across ages. Donation came from healthy Caucasian individuals in Russia who were aged about 6 to 95. The V gene lost 4 bases and the J gene lost 1 base, with 7 bases spanning the gap. Germline V gives CDR1 SGHTA, CDR2 FQGNSA. The CDR3 loop spans 13 amino acids. Using a J-beta primer mix together with a sample-barcoded 5' primer, a second PCR was run for about 6 to 12 cycles. TCRdb recomputed calls from the 5' RACE reads with MiXCR, one row per CDR3 protein. The data show more than 800,000 distinct CDR3 sequences, more than 25% seen once. This clonotype was observed many times.

The sample taken for sequencing was blood. The clonotype comes from a woman aged 80 or over in good health. V and J are TRBV7-2 and TRBJ1-1, with D unclear. The CDR3 DNA follows: TGTGCCAGCAGCTCCTCAGGGAACACTGAAGCTTTCTTT. Encoded protein: CASSSSGNTEAFF. The full variable domain, its missing parts supplied by reference TRBV7-2 and TRBJ1-1, is GAGVSQSPSNKVTEKGKDVELRCDPISGHTALYWYRQSLGQGLEFLIYFQGNSAPDKSGLPSDRFSAERTGGSVSTLTIQRTQQEDSAVYLCASSSSGNTEAFFGQGTRLTVV.